Here is one TCR beta chain with its context. Its antigen is unknown. This entry comes from a study of shared clonotypes between healthy human individuals. Regarding the study as a whole: The study found roughly 5% of naive CD4 clonotypes shared across several donors. Only blood was sampled; tissue repertoires likely differ.

Sequenced by immunoSEQ multiplex PCR; TCRdb stores in-frame clones only, minus some. Of 1,500,000 or so clones detected, roughly 98.5% appear once; the ten largest clones hold approximately 0.4%. Study donors comprised healthy, HIV-negative adults devoid of recent acute infection or vaccination. Memory CD4+ cells were the fraction left after CD45RA+ naive selection. The CDR3 contains 14 residues. The germline gives CDR1 ENHRY, CDR2 SYGVKD. V lost 2 bases to trimming and J lost 9 bases; unmatched junction nucleotides: 6. This chain connects TRBV10-3 to TRBJ2-1; the match to TRBD1 covers 8 bases. This TCR derives from a man younger than 40 in good health. The sequencing input was naive CD4+ T cells sorted from blood. Noted subset: CD45RA+ positively selected. CDR3 region: CAISERTGSGEQFF. The CDR3, as DNA: TGTGCCATCAGTGAGCGGACAGGGAGTGGTGAGCAGTTCTTC.